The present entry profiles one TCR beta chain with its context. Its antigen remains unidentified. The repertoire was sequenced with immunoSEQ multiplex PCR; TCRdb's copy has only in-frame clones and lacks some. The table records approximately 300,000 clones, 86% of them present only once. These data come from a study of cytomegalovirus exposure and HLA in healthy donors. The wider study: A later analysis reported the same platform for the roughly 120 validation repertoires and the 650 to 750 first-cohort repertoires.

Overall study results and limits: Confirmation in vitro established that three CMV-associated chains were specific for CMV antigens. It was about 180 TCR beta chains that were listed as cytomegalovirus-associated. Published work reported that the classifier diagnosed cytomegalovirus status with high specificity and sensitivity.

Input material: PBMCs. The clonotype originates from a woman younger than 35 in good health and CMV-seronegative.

As DNA, the CDR3 is TGCGCCAGCAGCCTTGGACTAGCGGGGACCAATGAGCAGTTCTTC. Residues: CASSLGLAGTNEQFF. The chain uses TRBV5-1 and TRBJ2-1; 12 bases fit TRBD2. After removal of 4 bases from V and 6 bases from J, the junction contained 5 bases not matched to a gene. The CDR3 runs 15 residues. The germline V gene has CDR1 SGHRS and CDR2 YFSETQ.